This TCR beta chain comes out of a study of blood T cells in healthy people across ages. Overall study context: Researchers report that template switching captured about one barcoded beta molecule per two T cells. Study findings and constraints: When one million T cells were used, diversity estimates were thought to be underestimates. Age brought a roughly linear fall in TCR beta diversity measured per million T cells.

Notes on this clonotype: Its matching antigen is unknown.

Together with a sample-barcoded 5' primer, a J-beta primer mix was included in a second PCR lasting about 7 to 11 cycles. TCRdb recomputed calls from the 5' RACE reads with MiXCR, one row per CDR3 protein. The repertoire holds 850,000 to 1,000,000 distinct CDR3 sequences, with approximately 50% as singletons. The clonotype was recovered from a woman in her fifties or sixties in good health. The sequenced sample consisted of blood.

The CDR3 sequence is CASSTTVDAYEQYF. DNA for the CDR3: TGTGCCAGCAGCACCACCGTCGACGCCTACGAGCAGTACTTC. The rearrangement joins TRBV9 to TRBJ2-7; D is unresolved. V lost 4 bases and J 2 bases, leaving 13 bases between the germline ends. CDR1 SGDLS and CDR2 YYNGEE come from the germline V gene. The CDR3 is made up of 14 amino acids. Complete variable domain (other parts from reference TRBV9 and TRBJ2-7): DSGVTQTPKHLITATGQRVTLRCSPRSGDLSVYWYQQSLDQGLQFLIQYYNGEERAKGNILERFSAQQFPDLHSELNLSSLELGDSALYFCASSTTVDAYEQYFGPGTRLTVT.